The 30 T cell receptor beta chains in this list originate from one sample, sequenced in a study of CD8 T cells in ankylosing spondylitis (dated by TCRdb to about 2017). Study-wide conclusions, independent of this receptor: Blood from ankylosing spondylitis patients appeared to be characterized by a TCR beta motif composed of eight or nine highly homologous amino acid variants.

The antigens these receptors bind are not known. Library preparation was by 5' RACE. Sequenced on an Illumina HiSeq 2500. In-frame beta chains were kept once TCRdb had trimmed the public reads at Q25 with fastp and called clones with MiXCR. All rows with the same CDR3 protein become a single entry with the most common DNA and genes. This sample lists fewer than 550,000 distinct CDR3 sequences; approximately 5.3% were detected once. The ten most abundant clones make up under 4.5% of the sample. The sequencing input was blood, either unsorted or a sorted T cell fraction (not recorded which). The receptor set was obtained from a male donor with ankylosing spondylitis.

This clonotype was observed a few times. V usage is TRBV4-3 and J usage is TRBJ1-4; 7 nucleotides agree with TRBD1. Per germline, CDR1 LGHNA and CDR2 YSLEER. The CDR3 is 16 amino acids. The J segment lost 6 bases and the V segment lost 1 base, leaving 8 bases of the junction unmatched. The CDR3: CASSQGRQGRDEKLFF. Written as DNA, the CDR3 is TGCGCCAGCAGCCAAGGCAGACAGGGAAGAGATGAAAAACTGTTTTTT.

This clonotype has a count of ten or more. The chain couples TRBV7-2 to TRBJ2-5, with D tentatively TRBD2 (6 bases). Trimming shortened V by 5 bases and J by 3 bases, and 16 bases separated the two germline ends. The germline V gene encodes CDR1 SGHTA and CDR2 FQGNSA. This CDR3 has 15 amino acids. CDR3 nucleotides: TGTGCCAGCAGCGCCTACGGGACTCTTAAAGAGACCCAGTACTTC. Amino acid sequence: CASSAYGTLKETQYF. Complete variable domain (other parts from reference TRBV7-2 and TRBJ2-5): GAGVSQSPSNKVTEKGKDVELRCDPISGHTALYWYRQSLGQGLEFLIYFQGNSAPDKSGLPSDRFSAERTGGSVSTLTIQRTQQEDSAVYLCASSAYGTLKETQYFGPGTRLLVL.

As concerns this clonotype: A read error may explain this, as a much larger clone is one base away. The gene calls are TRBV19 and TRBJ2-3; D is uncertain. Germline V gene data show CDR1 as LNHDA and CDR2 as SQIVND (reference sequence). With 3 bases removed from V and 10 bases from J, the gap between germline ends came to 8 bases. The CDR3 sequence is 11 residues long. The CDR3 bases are TGTGCCAGTAGTATTTCCATGGCGCAGTATTTT. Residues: CASSISMAQYF.

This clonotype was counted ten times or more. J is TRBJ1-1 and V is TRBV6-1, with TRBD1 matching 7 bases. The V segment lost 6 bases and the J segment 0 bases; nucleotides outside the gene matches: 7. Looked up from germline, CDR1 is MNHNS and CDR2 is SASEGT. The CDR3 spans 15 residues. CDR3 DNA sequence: TGTGCCAGCAGACCTAGACAGGGTGTGAACACTGAAGCTTTCTTT. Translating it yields CASRPRQGVNTEAFF.

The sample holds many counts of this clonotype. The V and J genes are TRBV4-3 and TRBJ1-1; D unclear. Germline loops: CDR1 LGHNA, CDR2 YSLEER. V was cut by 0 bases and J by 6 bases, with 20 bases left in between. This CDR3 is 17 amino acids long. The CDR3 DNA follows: TGCGCCAGCAGCCAAGATTGGAGGCAAGCGACGGGTCCTGAAGCTTTCTTT. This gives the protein CASSQDWRQATGPEAFF.

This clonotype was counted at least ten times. DNA of the CDR3: TGCGCCAGCAGCTTACAAGTGGCAGCCTATGGCTACACCTTC. It specifies CASSLQVAAYGYTF. The chain recombines TRBV4-1 with TRBJ1-2, with no clear D. V lost 5 bases to trimming and J lost 4 bases, with 14 bases between them. Germline V gene lookup returns CDR1 MGHRA and CDR2 YSYEKL. This CDR3 comprises 14 residues.

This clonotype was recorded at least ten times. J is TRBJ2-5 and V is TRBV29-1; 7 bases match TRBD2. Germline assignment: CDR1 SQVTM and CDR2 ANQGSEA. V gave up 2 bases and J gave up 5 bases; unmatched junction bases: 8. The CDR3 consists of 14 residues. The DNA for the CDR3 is TGCAGCGTTGAAACGCCATCCGGGAGGGAGACCCAGTACTTC. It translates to CSVETPSGRETQYF.

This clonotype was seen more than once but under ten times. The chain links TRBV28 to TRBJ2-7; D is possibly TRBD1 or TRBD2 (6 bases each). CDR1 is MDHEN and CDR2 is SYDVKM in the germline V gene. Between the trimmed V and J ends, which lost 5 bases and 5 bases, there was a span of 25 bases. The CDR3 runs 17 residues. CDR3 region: CASSPLLQGGEMNEQYF. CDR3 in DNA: TGTGCCAGCAGTCCGCTCCTACAGGGCGGGGAAATGAACGAGCAGTACTTC. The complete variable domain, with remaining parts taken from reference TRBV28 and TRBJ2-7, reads DVKVTQSSRYLVKRTGEKVFLECVQDMDHENMFWYRQDPGLGLRLIYFSYDVKMKEKGDIPEGYSVSREKKERFSLILESASTNQTSMYLCASSPLLQGGEMNEQYFGPGTRLTVT.

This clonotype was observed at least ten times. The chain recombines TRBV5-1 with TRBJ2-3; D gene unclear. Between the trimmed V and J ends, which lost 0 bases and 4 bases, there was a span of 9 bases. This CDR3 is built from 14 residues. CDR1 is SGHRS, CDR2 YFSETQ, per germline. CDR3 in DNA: TGCGCCAGCAGCTTGGGGCAGCAACCAGATACGCAGTATTTT. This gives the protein CASSLGQQPDTQYF.

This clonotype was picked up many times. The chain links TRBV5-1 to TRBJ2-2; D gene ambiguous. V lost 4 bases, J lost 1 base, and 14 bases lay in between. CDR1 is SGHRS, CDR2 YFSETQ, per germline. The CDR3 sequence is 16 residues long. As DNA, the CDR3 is TGCGCCAGCAGCCATGCCCTCTGGGGGAACACCGGGGAGCTGTTTTTT. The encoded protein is CASSHALWGNTGELFF.

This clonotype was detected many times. CDR3 region: CASSFRSAHAGELFF. The CDR3 DNA reads TGTGCCAGCAGCTTTCGGTCAGCTCACGCCGGGGAGCTGTTTTTT. This chain joins TRBV7-9 and TRBJ2-2; D call uncertain. Germline loops: CDR1 SEHNR, CDR2 FQNEAQ (reference sequence). V was clipped by 3 bases and J by 6 bases, with 14 bases between them. This CDR3 region has 15 residues.

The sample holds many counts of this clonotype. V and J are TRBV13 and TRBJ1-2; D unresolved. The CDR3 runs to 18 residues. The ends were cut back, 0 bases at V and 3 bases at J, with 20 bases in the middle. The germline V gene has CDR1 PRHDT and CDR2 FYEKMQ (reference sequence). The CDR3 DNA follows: TGTGCCAGCAGCTTAGGGCCGCTAGGTGCGGACGGGGACTATGGCTACACCTTC. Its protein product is CASSLGPLGADGDYGYTF.

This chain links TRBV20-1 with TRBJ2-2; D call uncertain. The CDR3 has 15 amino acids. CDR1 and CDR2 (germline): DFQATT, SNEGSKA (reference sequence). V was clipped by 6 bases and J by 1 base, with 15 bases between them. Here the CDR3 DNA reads TGCAGTGCCTCCGCCCTAGTCTGGAACACCGGGGAGCTGTTTTTT. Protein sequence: CSASALVWNTGELFF.

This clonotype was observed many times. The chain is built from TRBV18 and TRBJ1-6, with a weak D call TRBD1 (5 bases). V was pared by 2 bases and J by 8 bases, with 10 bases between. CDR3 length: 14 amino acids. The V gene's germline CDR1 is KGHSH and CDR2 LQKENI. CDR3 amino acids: CASSPTQGDSPLHF. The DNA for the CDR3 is TGTGCCAGCTCACCAACGCAGGGAGATTCACCCCTCCACTTT. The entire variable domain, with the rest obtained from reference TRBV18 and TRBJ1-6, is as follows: NAGVMQNPRHLVRRRGQEARLRCSPMKGHSHVYWYRQLPEEGLKFMVYLQKENIIDESGMPKERFSAEFPKEGPSILRIQQVVRGDSAAYFCASSPTQGDSPLHFGNGTRLTVT.

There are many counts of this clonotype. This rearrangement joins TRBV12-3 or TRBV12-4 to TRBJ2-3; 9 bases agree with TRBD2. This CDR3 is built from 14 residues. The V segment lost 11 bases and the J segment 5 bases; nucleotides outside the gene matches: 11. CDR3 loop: CACQKREEVDTQYF. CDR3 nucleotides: TGTGCCTGCCAAAAGCGGGAGGAGGTAGATACGCAGTATTTT.

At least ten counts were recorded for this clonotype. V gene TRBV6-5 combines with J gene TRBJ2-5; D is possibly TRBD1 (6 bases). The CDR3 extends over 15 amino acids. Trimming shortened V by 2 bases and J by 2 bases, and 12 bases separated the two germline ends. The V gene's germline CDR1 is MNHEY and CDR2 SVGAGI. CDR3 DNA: TGTGCCAGCAGTTACATACAGGGACATCAAGAGACCCAGTACTTC. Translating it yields CASSYIQGHQETQYF.

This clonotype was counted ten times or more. CDR3 in amino acids: CASMVDWGEQYF. For the CDR3, the DNA is TGTGCCAGCATGGTGGATTGGGGGGAGCAGTACTTC. This chain uses TRBV2 with TRBJ2-7; D tentatively fits TRBD1 or TRBD2 (5 bases each). Trimming cost V 7 bases and J 7 bases, with 14 bases left between them. The CDR3 sequence is 12 residues long. CDR1 and CDR2 (germline): SNHLY, FYNNEI.

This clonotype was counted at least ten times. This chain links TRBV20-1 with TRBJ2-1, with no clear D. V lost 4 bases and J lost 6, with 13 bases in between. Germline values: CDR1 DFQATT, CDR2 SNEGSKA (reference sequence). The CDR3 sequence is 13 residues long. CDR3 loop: CSATRVAGNEQFF. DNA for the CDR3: TGCAGTGCTACTAGGGTGGCCGGCAATGAGCAGTTCTTC.

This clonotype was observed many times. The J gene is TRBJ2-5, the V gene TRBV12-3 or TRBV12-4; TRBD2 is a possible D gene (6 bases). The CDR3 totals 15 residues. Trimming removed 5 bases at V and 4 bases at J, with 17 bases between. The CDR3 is CASSLGLLIRETQYF. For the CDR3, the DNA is TGTGCCAGCAGTCTGGGACTGCTGATTAGAGAGACCCAGTACTTC.

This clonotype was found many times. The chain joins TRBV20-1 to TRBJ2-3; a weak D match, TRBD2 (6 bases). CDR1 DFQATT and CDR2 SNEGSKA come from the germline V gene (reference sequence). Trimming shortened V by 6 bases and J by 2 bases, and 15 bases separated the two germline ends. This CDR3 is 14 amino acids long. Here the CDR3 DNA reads TGCAGTGCAGGTTTCGCGGGGACCACAGATACGCAGTATTTT. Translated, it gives CSAGFAGTTDTQYF.

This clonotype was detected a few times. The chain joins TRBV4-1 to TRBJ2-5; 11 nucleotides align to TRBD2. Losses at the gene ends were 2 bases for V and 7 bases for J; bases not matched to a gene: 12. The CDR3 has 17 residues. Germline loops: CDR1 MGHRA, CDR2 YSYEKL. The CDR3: CASSQSPVAGGLGTQYF. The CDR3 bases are TGCGCCAGCAGCCAATCCCCGGTAGCGGGAGGGCTCGGGACCCAGTACTTC.

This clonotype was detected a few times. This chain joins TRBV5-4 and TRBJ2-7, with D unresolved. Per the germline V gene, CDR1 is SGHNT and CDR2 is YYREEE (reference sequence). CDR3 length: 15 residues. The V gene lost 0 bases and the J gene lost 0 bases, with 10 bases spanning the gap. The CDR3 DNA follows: TGTGCCAGCAGCTTGGCCCCGGGTTTCTCCTACGAGCAGTACTTC. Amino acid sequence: CASSLAPGFSYEQYF.

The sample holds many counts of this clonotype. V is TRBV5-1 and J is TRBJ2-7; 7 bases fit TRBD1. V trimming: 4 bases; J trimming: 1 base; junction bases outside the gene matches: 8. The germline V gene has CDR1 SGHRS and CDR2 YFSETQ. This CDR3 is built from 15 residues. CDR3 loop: CASSPADRSSYEQYF. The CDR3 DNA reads TGCGCCAGCAGCCCCGCGGACAGGAGTTCCTACGAGCAGTACTTC.

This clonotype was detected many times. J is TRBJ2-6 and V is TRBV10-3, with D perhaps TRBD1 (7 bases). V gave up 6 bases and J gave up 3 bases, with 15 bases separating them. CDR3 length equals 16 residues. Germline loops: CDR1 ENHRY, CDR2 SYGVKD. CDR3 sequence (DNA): TGTGCCATCAGAGCAGGAGGGGGCGGTGGGGCCAACGTCCTGACTTTC. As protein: CAIRAGGGGGANVLTF.

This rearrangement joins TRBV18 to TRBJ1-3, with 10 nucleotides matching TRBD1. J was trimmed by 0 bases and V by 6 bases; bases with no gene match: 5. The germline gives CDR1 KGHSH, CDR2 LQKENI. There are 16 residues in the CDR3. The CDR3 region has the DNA TGTGCCAGCTCCCTTGACAGGGGGCTCTCTGGAAACACCATATATTTT. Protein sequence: CASSLDRGLSGNTIYF. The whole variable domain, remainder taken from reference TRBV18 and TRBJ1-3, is NAGVMQNPRHLVRRRGQEARLRCSPMKGHSHVYWYRQLPEEGLKFMVYLQKENIIDESGMPKERFSAEFPKEGPSILRIQQVVRGDSAAYFCASSLDRGLSGNTIYFGEGSWLTVV.

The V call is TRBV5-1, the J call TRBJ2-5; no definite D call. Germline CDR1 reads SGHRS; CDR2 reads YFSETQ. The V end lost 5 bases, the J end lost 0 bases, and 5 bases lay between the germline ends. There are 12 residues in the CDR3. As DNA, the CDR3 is TGCGCCAGCAGGTTAGACCAAGAGACCCAGTACTTC. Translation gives CASRLDQETQYF.

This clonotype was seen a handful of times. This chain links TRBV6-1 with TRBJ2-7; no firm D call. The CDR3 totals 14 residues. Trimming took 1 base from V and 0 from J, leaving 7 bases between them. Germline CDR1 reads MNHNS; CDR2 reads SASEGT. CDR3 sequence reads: CASSEVGTSYEQYF. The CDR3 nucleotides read TGTGCCAGCAGTGAAGTAGGCACCTCCTACGAGCAGTACTTC.

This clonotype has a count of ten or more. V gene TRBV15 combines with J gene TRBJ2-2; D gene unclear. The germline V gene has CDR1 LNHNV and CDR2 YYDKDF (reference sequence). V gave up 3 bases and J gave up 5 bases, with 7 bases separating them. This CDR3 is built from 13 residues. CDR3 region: CATSSKNTGELFF. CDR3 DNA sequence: TGTGCCACCAGCAGCAAGAATACCGGGGAGCTGTTTTTT.

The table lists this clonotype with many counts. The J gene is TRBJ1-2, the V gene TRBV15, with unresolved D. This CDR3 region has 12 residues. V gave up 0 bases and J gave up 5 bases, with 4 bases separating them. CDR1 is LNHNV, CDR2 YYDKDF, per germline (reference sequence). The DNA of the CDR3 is TGTGCCACCAGCAGAGACAAGTATGGCTACACCTTC. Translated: CATSRDKYGYTF.

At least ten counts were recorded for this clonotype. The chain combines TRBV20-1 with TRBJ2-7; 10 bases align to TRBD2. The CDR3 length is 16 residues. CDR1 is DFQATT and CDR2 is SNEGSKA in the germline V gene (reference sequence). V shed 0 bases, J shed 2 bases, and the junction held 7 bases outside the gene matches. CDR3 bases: TGCAGTGCTAGAGATAAGGGACTAGCGTACACCTACGAGCAGTACTTC. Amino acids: CSARDKGLAYTYEQYF.